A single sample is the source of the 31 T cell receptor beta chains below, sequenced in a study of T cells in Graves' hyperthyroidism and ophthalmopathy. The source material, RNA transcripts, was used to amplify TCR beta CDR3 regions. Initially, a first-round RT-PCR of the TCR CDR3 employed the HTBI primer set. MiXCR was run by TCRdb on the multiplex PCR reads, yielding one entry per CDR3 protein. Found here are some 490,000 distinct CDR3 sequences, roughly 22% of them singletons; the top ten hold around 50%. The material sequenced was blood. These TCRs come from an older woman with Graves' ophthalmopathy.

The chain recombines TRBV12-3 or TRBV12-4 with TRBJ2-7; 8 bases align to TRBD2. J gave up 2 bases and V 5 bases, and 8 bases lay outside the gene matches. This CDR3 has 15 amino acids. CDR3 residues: CASSRAGASPYEQYF. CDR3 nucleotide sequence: TGTGCCAGCAGTCGAGCGGGAGCCTCCCCCTACGAGCAGTACTTC.

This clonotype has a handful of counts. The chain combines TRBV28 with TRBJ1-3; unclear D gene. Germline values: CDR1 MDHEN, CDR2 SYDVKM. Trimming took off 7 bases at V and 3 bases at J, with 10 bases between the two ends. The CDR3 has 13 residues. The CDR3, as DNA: TGTGCCAGCAACTACATCCTTGGAAACACCATATATTTT. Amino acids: CASNYILGNTIYF.

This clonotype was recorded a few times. In nucleotides, the CDR3 is TGTGCCAGCAGCTTAGCGGGGACTAGCGGGACACTGCTTGTAGAGCAGTACTTC. Translated, it gives CASSLAGTSGTLLVEQYF. The chain employs TRBV7-2 and TRBJ2-7; TRBD2 agrees at 13 bases. The junction had 12 bases not matched to a gene; V was cut back by 0 bases and J by 7 bases. CDR3 length: 18 amino acids. Germline lookup yields CDR1 SGHTA and CDR2 FQGNSA.

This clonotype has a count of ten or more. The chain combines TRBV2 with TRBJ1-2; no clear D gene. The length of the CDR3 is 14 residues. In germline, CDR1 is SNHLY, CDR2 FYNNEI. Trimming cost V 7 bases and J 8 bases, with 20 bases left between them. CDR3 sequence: CASKDRQGLRGYTF. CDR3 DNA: TGTGCCAGCAAGGACCGCCAAGGGTTGAGGGGCTACACCTTC.

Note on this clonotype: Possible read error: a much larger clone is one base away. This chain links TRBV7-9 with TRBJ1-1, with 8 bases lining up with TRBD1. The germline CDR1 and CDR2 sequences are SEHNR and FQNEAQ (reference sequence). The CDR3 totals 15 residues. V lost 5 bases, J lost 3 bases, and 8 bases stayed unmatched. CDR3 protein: CASSLRQGMDTEAFF. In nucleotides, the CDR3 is TGTGCCAGCAGCCTTAGACAGGGGATGGACACTGAAGCTTTCTTT. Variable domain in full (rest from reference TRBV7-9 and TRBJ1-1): DTGVSQNPRHKITKRGQNVTFRCDPISEHNRLYWYRQTLGQGPEFLTYFQNEAQLEKSRLLSDRFSAERPKGSFSTLEIQRTEQGDSAMYLCASSLRQGMDTEAFFGQGTRLTVV.

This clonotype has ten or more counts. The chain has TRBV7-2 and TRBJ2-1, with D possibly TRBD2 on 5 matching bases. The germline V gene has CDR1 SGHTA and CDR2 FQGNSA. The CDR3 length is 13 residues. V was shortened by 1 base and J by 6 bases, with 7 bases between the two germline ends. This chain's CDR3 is CASSLGRVNEQFF. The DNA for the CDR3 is TGTGCCAGCAGCTTAGGGCGGGTCAATGAGCAGTTCTTC.

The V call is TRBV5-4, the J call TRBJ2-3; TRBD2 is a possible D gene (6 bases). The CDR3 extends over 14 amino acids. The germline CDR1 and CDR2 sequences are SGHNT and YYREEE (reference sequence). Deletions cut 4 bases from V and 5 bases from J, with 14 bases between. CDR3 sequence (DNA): TGTGCCAGCAGCCCCGGGAGAACTATAGATACGCAGTATTTT. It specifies CASSPGRTIDTQYF.

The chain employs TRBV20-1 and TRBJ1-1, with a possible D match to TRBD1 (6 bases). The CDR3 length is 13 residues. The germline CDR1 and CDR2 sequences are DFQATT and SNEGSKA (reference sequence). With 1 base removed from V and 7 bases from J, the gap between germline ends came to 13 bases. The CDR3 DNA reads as TGCAGTGCTAGAGTTAAGAGGACAGATGAAGCTTTCTTT. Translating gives CSARVKRTDEAFF.

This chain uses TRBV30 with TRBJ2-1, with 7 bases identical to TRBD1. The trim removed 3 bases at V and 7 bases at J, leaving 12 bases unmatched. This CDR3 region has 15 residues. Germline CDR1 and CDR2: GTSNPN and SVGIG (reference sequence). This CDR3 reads CAWRALGGVMNEQFF. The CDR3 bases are TGTGCCTGGAGGGCACTAGGGGGCGTTATGAATGAGCAGTTCTTC.

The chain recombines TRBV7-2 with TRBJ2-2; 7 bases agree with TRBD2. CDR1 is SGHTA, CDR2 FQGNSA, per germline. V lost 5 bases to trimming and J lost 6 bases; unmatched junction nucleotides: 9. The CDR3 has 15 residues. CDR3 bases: TGTGCCAGCAGCCCGACGGGCGGGAGCGCCGGGGAGCTGTTTTTT. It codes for CASSPTGGSAGELFF.

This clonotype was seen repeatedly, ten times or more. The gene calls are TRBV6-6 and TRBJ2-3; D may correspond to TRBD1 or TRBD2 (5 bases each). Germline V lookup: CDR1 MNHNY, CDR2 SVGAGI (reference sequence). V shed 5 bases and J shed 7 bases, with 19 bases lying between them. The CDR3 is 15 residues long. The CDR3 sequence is CASSTRDGGEYTQYF. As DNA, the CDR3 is TGTGCCAGCAGTACCCGGGACGGAGGCGAGTATACGCAGTATTTT.

The CDR3 DNA reads as TGTGCCAGCAGCCAAGGCAGGGTGTACGGTACGCAGTATTTT. Translating gives CASSQGRVYGTQYF. The chain recombines TRBV3-1 with TRBJ2-3; D perhaps matches TRBD1 (5 bases). This CDR3 is 14 amino acids long. Germline CDR1 reads LGHDT; CDR2 reads YNNKEL (reference sequence). Trimming pared 1 base from V and 8 bases from J, leaving 13 bases between.

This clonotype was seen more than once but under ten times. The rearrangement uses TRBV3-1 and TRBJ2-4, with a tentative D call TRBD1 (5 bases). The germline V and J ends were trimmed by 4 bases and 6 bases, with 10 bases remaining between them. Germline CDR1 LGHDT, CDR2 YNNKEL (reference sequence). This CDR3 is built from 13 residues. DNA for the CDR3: TGTGCCAGCAGCCGCAGTCAGGGAAACATTCAGTACTTC. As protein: CASSRSQGNIQYF.

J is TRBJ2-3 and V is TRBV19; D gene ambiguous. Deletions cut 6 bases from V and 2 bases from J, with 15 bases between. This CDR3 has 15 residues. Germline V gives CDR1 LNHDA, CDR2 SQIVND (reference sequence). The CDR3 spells CASSWQVGNTDTQYF. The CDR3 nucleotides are TGTGCCAGTAGCTGGCAGGTCGGTAACACAGATACGCAGTATTTT.

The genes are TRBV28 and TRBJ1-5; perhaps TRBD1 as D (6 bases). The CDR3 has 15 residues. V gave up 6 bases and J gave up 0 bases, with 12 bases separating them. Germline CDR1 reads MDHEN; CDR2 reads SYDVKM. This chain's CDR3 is CASRQTGNSNQPQHF. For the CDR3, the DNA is TGTGCCAGCAGACAGACAGGAAATAGCAATCAGCCCCAGCATTTT. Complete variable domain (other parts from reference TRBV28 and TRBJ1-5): DVKVTQSSRYLVKRTGEKVFLECVQDMDHENMFWYRQDPGLGLRLIYFSYDVKMKEKGDIPEGYSVSREKKERFSLILESASTNQTSMYLCASRQTGNSNQPQHFGDGTRLSIL.

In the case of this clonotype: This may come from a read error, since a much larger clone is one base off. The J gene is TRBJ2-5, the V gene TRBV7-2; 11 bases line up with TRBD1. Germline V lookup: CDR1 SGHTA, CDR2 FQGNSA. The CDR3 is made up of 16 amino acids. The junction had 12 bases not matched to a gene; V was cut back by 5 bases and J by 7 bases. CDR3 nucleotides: TGTGCCAGCAGCCTTCTCGGACAGGGGGCGAGTGCGACCCAGTACTTC. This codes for CASSLLGQGASATQYF.

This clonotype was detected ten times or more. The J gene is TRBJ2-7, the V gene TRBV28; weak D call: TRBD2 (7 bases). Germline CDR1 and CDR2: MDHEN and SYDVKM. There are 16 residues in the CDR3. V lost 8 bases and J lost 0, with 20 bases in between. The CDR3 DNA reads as TGTGCCAGCGAGGGGAGGGGGGGGATGACCTCCTACGAGCAGTACTTC. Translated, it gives CASEGRGGMTSYEQYF.

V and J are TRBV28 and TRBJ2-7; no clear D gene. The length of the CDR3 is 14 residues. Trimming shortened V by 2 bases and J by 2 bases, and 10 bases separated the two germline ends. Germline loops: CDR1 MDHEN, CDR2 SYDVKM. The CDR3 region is CASSLSTPPYEQYF. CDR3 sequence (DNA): TGTGCCAGCAGTTTAAGTACCCCCCCCTACGAGCAGTACTTC.

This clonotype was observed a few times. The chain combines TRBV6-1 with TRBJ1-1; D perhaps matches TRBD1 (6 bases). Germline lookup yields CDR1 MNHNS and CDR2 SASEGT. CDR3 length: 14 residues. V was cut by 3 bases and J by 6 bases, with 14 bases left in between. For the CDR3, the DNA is TGTGCCAGCAGTGACCGAGAGGGGGTCCCTGAAGCTTTCTTT. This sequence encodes CASSDREGVPEAFF.

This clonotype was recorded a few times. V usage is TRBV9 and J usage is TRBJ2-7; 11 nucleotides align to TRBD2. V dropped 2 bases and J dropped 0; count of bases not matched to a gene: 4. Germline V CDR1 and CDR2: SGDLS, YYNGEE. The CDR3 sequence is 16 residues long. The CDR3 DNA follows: TGTGCCAGCAGCGTCGGGACTAGCGGTTCCTCCTACGAGCAGTACTTC. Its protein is CASSVGTSGSSYEQYF.

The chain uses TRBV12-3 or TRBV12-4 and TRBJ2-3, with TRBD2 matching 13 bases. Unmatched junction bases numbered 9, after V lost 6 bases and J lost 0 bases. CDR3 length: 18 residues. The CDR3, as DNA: TGTGCCAGCAGCGCCCAAGGACTAGCGGGAGTAAGCACAGATACGCAGTATTTT. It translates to CASSAQGLAGVSTDTQYF.

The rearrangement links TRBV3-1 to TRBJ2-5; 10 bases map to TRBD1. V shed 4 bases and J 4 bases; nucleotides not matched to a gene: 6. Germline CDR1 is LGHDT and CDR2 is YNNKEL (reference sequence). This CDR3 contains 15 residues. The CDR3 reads CASSRGQGKGETQYF. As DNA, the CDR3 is TGTGCCAGCAGCCGGGGACAGGGGAAGGGAGAGACCCAGTACTTC.

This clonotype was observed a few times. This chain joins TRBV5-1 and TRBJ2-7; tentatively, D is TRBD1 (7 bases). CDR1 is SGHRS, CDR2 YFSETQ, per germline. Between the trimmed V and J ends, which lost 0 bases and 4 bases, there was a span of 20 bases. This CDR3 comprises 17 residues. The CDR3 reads CASSLVPGEAGGYEQYF. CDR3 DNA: TGCGCCAGCAGCTTGGTCCCAGGGGAGGCAGGGGGGTACGAGCAGTACTTC.

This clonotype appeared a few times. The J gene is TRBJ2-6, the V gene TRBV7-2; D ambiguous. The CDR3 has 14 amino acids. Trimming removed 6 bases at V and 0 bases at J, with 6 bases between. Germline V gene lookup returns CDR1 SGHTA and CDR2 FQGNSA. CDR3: CASSHPSGANVLTF. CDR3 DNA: TGTGCCAGCAGTCACCCCTCTGGGGCCAACGTCCTGACTTTC.

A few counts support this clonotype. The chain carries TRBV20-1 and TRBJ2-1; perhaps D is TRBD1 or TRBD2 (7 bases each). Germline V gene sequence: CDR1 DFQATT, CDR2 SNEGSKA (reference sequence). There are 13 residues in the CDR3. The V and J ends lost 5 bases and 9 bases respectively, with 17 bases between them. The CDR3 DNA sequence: TGCAGTGCTTCGAGCGGGAAGGGGGCTGAGCAGTTCTTC. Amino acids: CSASSGKGAEQFF.

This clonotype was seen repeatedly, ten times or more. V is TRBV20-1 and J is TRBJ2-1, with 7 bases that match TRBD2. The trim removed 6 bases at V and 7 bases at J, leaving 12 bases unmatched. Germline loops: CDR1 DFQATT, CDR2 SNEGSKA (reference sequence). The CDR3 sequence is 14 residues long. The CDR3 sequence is CSALGGGSLNEQFF. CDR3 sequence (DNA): TGCAGTGCCCTGGGAGGCGGGAGCTTGAATGAGCAGTTCTTC.

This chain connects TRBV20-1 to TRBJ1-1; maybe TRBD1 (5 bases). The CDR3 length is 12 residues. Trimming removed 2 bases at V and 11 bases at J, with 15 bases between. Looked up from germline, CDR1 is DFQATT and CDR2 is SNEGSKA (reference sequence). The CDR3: CSARITGRGAFF. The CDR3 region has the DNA TGCAGTGCTAGAATAACAGGACGAGGGGCTTTCTTT.

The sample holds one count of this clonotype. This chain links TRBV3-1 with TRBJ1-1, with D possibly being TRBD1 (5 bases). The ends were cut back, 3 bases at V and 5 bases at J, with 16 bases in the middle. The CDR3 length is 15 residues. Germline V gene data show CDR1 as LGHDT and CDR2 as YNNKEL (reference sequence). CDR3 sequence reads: CASSQDSLGGTEAFF. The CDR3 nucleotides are TGTGCCAGCAGCCAGGACTCACTGGGGGGGACTGAAGCTTTCTTT.

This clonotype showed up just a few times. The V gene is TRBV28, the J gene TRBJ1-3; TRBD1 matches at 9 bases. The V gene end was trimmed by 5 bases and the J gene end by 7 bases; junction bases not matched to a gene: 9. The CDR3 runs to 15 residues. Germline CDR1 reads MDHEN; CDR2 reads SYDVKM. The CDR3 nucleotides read TGTGCCAGCAGTCTCGGACAGGGGATGAGCAACACCATATATTTT. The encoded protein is CASSLGQGMSNTIYF.

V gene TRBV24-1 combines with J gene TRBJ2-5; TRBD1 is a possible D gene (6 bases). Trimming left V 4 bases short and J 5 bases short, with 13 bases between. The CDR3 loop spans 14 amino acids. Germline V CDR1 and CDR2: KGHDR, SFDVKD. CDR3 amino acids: CATSETGRWETQYF. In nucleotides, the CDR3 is TGTGCCACCAGTGAAACAGGGCGCTGGGAGACCCAGTACTTC.

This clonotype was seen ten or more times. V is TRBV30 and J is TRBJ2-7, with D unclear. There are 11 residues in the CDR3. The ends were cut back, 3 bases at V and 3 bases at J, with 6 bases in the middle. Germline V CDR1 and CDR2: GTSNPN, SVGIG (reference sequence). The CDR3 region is CAWRYRYEQYF. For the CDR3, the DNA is TGTGCCTGGAGGTATCGCTACGAGCAGTACTTC.